This entry lists 15 T cell receptor beta chains sequenced from one sample in a study of blood T cell repertoires in COVID-19. Only in-frame clones appear in the TCRdb table, and some are missing; sequencing was by immunoSEQ multiplex PCR. The sample records some 210,000 clones, around 81% being singletons. Source material: PBMCs or T cells enriched from blood (not recorded which). All receptors derive from a man younger than 40 with acute COVID-19.

This clone came up a few times. V and J are TRBV20-1 and TRBJ2-3, with 11 positions matching TRBD2. Trimming cost V 3 bases and J 2 bases; bases outside gene matches: 13. Germline CDR1 and CDR2: DFQATT and SNEGSKA (reference sequence). The CDR3 is 18 amino acids. CDR3 DNA: TGCAGTGCTAGTCAGGCTAGCGGGGGGCCAACCCTCACAGATACGCAGTATTTT. Translated: CSASQASGGPTLTDTQYF.

V is TRBV10-3 and J is TRBJ1-2; no clear D. This CDR3 comprises 16 residues. Trimming removed 3 bases at V and 0 bases at J, with 14 bases between. Germline V gene data show CDR1 as ENHRY and CDR2 as SYGVKD. The CDR3 loop reads CAISDYGLRTNYGYTF. DNA of the CDR3: TGTGCCATCAGTGATTATGGACTGAGAACTAACTATGGCTACACCTTC.

V usage is TRBV4-1 and J usage is TRBJ1-1; 8 positions agree with TRBD1. CDR3 length: 16 residues. V shed 3 bases, J shed 4 bases, and the junction held 10 bases outside the gene matches. CDR1 MGHRA and CDR2 YSYEKL come from the germline V gene. The CDR3 sequence is CASSHIGQGAITEAFF. CDR3 nucleotides: TGCGCCAGCAGCCACATAGGGCAGGGGGCAATCACTGAAGCTTTCTTT.

This chain links TRBV5-5 with TRBJ1-2, with D perhaps matching TRBD1 (6 bases). The CDR3 contains 17 residues. Trimming took off 6 bases at V and 7 bases at J, with 28 bases between the two ends. Germline CDR1 reads SGHKS; CDR2 reads YYEKEE (reference sequence). The CDR3 DNA sequence: TGTGCCAGCAAAAAATGGGGGGGCACAGAGGGGGTTTTTGGCTACACCTTC. Translation gives CASKKWGGTEGVFGYTF.

The gene calls are TRBV9 and TRBJ2-2, with a tentative D call TRBD1 (6 bases). Germline V CDR1 and CDR2: SGDLS, YYNGEE. The CDR3 sequence is 16 residues long. Trimming shortened V by 4 bases and J by 7 bases, and 20 bases separated the two germline ends. The CDR3 sequence: CASSLDGFRDNGELFF. CDR3 bases: TGTGCCAGCAGCCTCGACGGCTTCAGGGACAACGGGGAGCTGTTTTTT.

In regard to this clone: The sample carries other DNA sequences with the same CDR3. The gene calls are TRBV28 and TRBJ1-4; a possible D gene is TRBD1 (5 bases). The germline gives CDR1 MDHEN, CDR2 SYDVKM. CDR3 length: 14 residues. V was pared by 3 bases and J by 3 bases, with 8 bases between. The CDR3 DNA reads as TGTGCCAGCAGTTTGGGGGGTCCTAATGAAAAACTGTTTTTT. The encoded protein is CASSLGGPNEKLFF.

This sequence joins TRBV24-1 and TRBJ2-2, with 9 bases matching TRBD1. Germline values: CDR1 KGHDR, CDR2 SFDVKD. The CDR3 consists of 15 residues. V shed 9 bases and J 7 bases; nucleotides not matched to a gene: 11. The CDR3 here is CATQENRGPNGELFF. The CDR3 bases are TGTGCCACCCAGGAAAACAGGGGGCCGAACGGGGAGCTGTTTTTT.

This chain uses TRBV30 with TRBJ2-1, with a possible D match to TRBD1 (6 bases). V was cut by 1 base and J by 9 bases, with 13 bases left in between. Looked up from germline, CDR1 is GTSNPN and CDR2 is SVGIG (reference sequence). CDR3 length: 13 residues. CDR3 sequence (DNA): TGTGCCTGGAGTGGGCAGGGGCCGGGTGAGCAGTTCTTC. Its protein is CAWSGQGPGEQFF.

The V gene is TRBV30, the J gene TRBJ1-1; 10 bases fit TRBD1. The CDR3 loop spans 13 amino acids. CDR1 and CDR2 (germline): GTSNPN, SVGIG (reference sequence). V gave up 5 bases and J gave up 5 bases; unmatched junction bases: 5. In nucleotides, the CDR3 is TGTGCCTGGCTGGACAGGGGGGGGACTGAAGCTTTCTTT. Residues: CAWLDRGGTEAFF.

This chain joins TRBV19 and TRBJ1-2, with 7 bases identical to TRBD1. V lost 8 bases, J lost 4 bases, and 7 bases stayed unmatched. The germline CDR1 and CDR2 sequences are LNHDA and SQIVND (reference sequence). CDR3 length: 13 residues. CDR3 sequence (DNA): TGTGCCAGTTGGACAGGCTTCGGCTATGGCTACACCTTC. This codes for CASWTGFGYGYTF.

The chain employs TRBV10-3 and TRBJ1-6; D uncertain. The CDR3 contains 14 residues. Per the germline V gene, CDR1 is ENHRY and CDR2 is SYGVKD. The V gene lost 6 bases and the J gene lost 9 bases, with 15 bases spanning the gap. This chain's CDR3 is CAIRETDSGSPLHF. In DNA form, the CDR3 reads TGTGCCATCAGGGAGACGGACTCAGGTTCACCCCTCCACTTT.

This chain joins TRBV5-5 and TRBJ1-2; 9 nucleotides line up with TRBD1. Germline CDR1 and CDR2: SGHKS and YYEKEE (reference sequence). After removal of 3 bases from V and 8 bases from J, the junction contained 11 bases not matched to a gene. The CDR3 consists of 15 residues. The CDR3 coding sequence is TGTGCCAGCAGCTCTCCGGGACAGGGAACGCCCGGCTACACCTTC. Translating gives CASSSPGQGTPGYTF. Full variable domain (outside the CDR3, taken from reference TRBV5-5 and TRBJ1-2): DAGVTQSPTHLIKTRGQQVTLRCSPISGHKSVSWYQQVLGQGPQFIFQYYEKEERGRGNFPDRFSARQFPNYSSELNVNALLLGDSALYLCASSSPGQGTPGYTFGSGTRLTVV.

The chain employs TRBV5-1 and TRBJ2-1; 12 bases are shared with TRBD1. The CDR3 is 17 residues long. Germline V CDR1 and CDR2: SGHRS, YFSETQ. J lost 9 bases, V lost 3 bases, and 13 bases had no gene match. The CDR3: CASSSYPGQGALGEQFF. The CDR3 DNA reads TGCGCCAGCAGCTCCTATCCGGGACAGGGGGCTTTGGGTGAGCAGTTCTTC.

CDR3 region: CASSLVMRVDGYTF. In nucleotides, the CDR3 is TGTGCCAGCAGCTTGGTTATGCGGGTGGATGGCTACACCTTC. The chain joins TRBV5-5 to TRBJ1-2; no clear D. Germline V gives CDR1 SGHKS, CDR2 YYEKEE (reference sequence). This CDR3 is 14 amino acids long. V lost 0 bases and J 6 bases, leaving 12 bases between the germline ends.

The chain links TRBV16 to TRBJ1-1, with 9 bases fitting TRBD1. This CDR3 has 16 amino acids. The trim removed 3 bases at V and 4 bases at J, leaving 9 bases unmatched. Germline assignment: CDR1 KGHSY and CDR2 FQNENV. In nucleotides, the CDR3 is TGTGCCAGCAGCCAGCGGGGACAGGGACAAGGCACTGAAGCTTTCTTT. This codes for CASSQRGQGQGTEAFF.